This TCR beta chain emerged from a study of T cells in localized non-small cell lung cancer. General study findings and limits: Uninvolved adjacent lung showed peak T cell clonality, exceeding tumor. It remains possible that heterogeneity exists, since only one tumor region was sequenced. Researchers found a median approximately 55 of the top 100 tumor clones in adjacent lung.

Germline-derived CDR1 and CDR2 are LNHDA and SQIVND (reference sequence). V lost 3 bases, J lost 2 bases, and 11 bases lay in between. The CDR3 has 14 residues. This clone occurred once. Its antigen is unidentified. Generated by immunoSEQ multiplex PCR, the TCRdb table keeps only in-frame clones and is missing some. Of tens of thousands of clones listed, roughly 90% are singletons. The chain recombines TRBV19 with TRBJ2-7; D gene uncertain. The material was peripheral blood, obtained before any cancer treatment. This TCR came from a man aged 40-75 years with stage I squamous cell lung carcinoma. The chain's CDR3 is CASSIETSTYEQYF. CDR3 nucleotides: TGTGCCAGTAGTATTGAGACATCGACCTACGAGCAGTACTTC.